Shown below are 7 T cell receptor beta chains from a single sample sequenced in a study of cytomegalovirus exposure and HLA in healthy donors (dated by TCRdb to about 2017). Receptor amplification or capture employed the immunoSEQ multiplex PCR assay. The multiplex PCR relied on a mix of 60 forward primers for TCR Vbeta segments and 13 reverse primers for TCR Jbeta segments. Drawn from immuneACCESS, this table holds only the in-frame rearrangements with V and J called that TCRdb kept. Clones are partly lost; checked studies trace under half to an unresolved V gene and leave the rest unexplained. For this sample there are 200,000 to 250,000 clones; 70% to 85% appear just once. About 0.23% of the sample rests with the top ten. The material sequenced was PBMCs. All receptors come from a girl aged 2 to 9 in good health and CMV-seronegative.

This clone was counted a single time. CDR3 sequence reads: CASSPRGVAKNIQYF. CDR3 nucleotide sequence: TGTGCCAGCAGTCCCCGGGGGGTTGCCAAAAACATTCAGTACTTC. This rearrangement joins TRBV27 to TRBJ2-4; 7 nucleotides align to TRBD2. CDR1 and CDR2 (germline): MNHEY, SMNVEV (reference sequence). The CDR3 runs to 15 residues. V lost 5 bases and J lost 1; bases outside the gene matches: 5.

As for this clone: Distinct nucleotide sequences in the sample also encode this CDR3. The CDR3 coding sequence is TGTGCCAGTCGGGACAGGGGGACCTACGAGCAGTACTTC. Protein product: CASRDRGTYEQYF. J is TRBJ2-7 and V is TRBV19; the match to TRBD1 covers 11 bases. The germline CDR1 and CDR2 sequences are LNHDA and SQIVND (reference sequence). Trimming took 8 bases from V and 2 from J; bases not matched to a gene: 2. The length of the CDR3 is 13 residues.

This sequence joins TRBV18 and TRBJ2-1; D possibly corresponds to TRBD2 (5 bases). The CDR3 has 14 amino acids. Trimming took 2 bases from V and 7 from J, leaving 12 bases between them. Germline V CDR1 and CDR2: KGHSH, LQKENI. CDR3 coding DNA: TGTGCCAGCTCACCAGCGCTAGCCGGGAATGAGCAGTTCTTC. This encodes CASSPALAGNEQFF. The complete variable domain, with remaining parts taken from reference TRBV18 and TRBJ2-1, reads NAGVMQNPRHLVRRRGQEARLRCSPMKGHSHVYWYRQLPEEGLKFMVYLQKENIIDESGMPKERFSAEFPKEGPSILRIQQVVRGDSAAYFCASSPALAGNEQFFGPGTRLTVL.

The chain joins TRBV27 to TRBJ2-3; D is unresolved. V dropped 4 bases and J dropped 8 bases, with 10 bases sitting between them. The germline gives CDR1 MNHEY, CDR2 SMNVEV (reference sequence). This CDR3 region has 12 residues. CDR3 protein: CASSSRYGTQYF. DNA of the CDR3: TGTGCCAGCAGTTCTCGTTACGGTACGCAGTATTTT.

Only one count was recorded for this clone. CDR3: CASSLPQGTEAFF. DNA for the CDR3: TGTGCCAGTAGTCTCCCCCAGGGCACTGAAGCTTTCTTT. The genes are TRBV19 and TRBJ1-1; D might be TRBD1 (5 bases). CDR3 length: 13 amino acids. Germline V CDR1 and CDR2: LNHDA, SQIVND (reference sequence). Trimming removed 5 bases at V and 4 bases at J, with 11 bases between.

The V and J genes are TRBV19 and TRBJ1-2; D uncertain. Germline assignment: CDR1 LNHDA and CDR2 SQIVND (reference sequence). The CDR3 sequence is 16 residues long. The V gene lost 4 bases and the J gene lost 8 bases, with 23 bases spanning the gap. The CDR3 region has the DNA TGTGCCAGTAGTACCCTCATCTTGGCCAAAAATTGGGGCTACACCTTC. Encoded protein: CASSTLILAKNWGYTF.

The CDR3 nucleotides are TGTGCCAGCAGTGAAATCAACAGGGTCTCCTACGAGCAGTACTTC. Translating it yields CASSEINRVSYEQYF. V and J are TRBV6-1 and TRBJ2-7; TRBD1 might be the D (6 bases). CDR3 length: 15 amino acids. CDR1 and CDR2 from the germline V gene are MNHNS and SASEGT. V was shortened by 2 bases and J by 0 bases, with 11 bases between the two germline ends.